Each of the 14 T cell receptor beta chains below was sequenced from the same sample in a study of blood T cell repertoires in COVID-19. Method: immunoSEQ multiplex PCR; TCRdb's copy keeps in-frame clones and lacks some. Seen here are hundreds of thousands of clones, about 88% observed once, and the top ten hold about 7%. The material sequenced was peripheral blood. Receptors were obtained from a woman aged 60-70 years with COVID-19, enrolled during active disease.

The V gene is TRBV5-6, the J gene TRBJ1-2; no firm D call. Trimming took off 1 base at V and 4 bases at J, with 11 bases between the two ends. The CDR3 loop spans 14 amino acids. Per germline, CDR1 SGHDT and CDR2 YYEEEE. CDR3 in amino acids: CASSLPVSAYGYTF. The DNA for the CDR3 is TGTGCCAGCAGCTTGCCGGTCAGCGCCTATGGCTACACCTTC.

The J gene is TRBJ2-7, the V gene TRBV10-2; D possibly corresponds to TRBD1 (6 bases). Germline V lookup: CDR1 WSHSY, CDR2 SAAADI. There are 13 residues in the CDR3. Trimming stripped 3 bases from V and 6 bases from J, with 12 bases between. In DNA, the CDR3 is TGCGCCAGCAGTGAACAGGGTTCTTCCGAGCAGTACTTC. Protein: CASSEQGSSEQYF.

The chain combines TRBV6-2 or TRBV6-3 with TRBJ1-6, with D maybe TRBD1 (6 bases). V was cut by 8 bases and J by 6 bases, with 14 bases left in between. The CDR3 length is 14 residues. The germline V gene encodes CDR1 MNHEY and CDR2 SVGEGT. CDR3 nucleotides: TGTGCCAGCGGCCCTCAGGGGACTAATTCACCCCTCCACTTT. Protein sequence: CASGPQGTNSPLHF.

The V and J genes are TRBV19 and TRBJ2-7; D may be TRBD2 (5 bases). CDR1 and CDR2 (germline): LNHDA, SQIVND (reference sequence). V lost 3 bases to trimming and J lost 2 bases, with 11 bases between them. The CDR3 has 14 amino acids. CDR3 protein: CASSISARAYEQYF. In nucleotides, the CDR3 is TGTGCCAGTAGTATTAGTGCGAGGGCCTACGAGCAGTACTTC.

V is TRBV5-1 and J is TRBJ2-7, with D maybe TRBD1 (6 bases). Germline-derived CDR1 and CDR2 are SGHRS and YFSETQ. The CDR3 has 14 residues. Between the trimmed V and J ends, which lost 5 bases and 0 bases, there was a span of 12 bases. The CDR3 nucleotides read TGCGCCAGCAGGATGGGACACCTCTCCTACGAGCAGTACTTC. This sequence encodes CASRMGHLSYEQYF.

This sequence joins TRBV7-6 and TRBJ2-7; D might be TRBD2 (6 bases). CDR3 size: 15 residues. Per germline, CDR1 SGHVS and CDR2 FNYEAQ. The V and J ends lost 5 bases and 2 bases respectively, with 16 bases between them. The CDR3: CASSPGRDVTYEQYF. DNA for the CDR3: TGTGCCAGCAGCCCGGGGCGGGACGTCACCTACGAGCAGTACTTC.

The J gene is TRBJ2-3, the V gene TRBV7-2; 13 bases are shared with TRBD2. V gave up 5 bases and J gave up 4 bases; unmatched junction bases: 6. Germline values: CDR1 SGHTA, CDR2 FQGNSA. This CDR3 comprises 16 residues. The CDR3 is CASSPGTSGVADTQYF. CDR3 DNA: TGTGCCAGCAGCCCCGGGACTAGCGGGGTGGCAGATACGCAGTATTTT.

The chain carries TRBV7-9 and TRBJ2-5, with D perhaps TRBD2 (6 bases). The CDR3 consists of 14 residues. V dropped 5 bases and J dropped 2 bases, with 12 bases sitting between them. CDR1 and CDR2 from the germline V gene are SEHNR and FQNEAQ (reference sequence). The CDR3 DNA reads TGTGCCAGCAGCCTACGAGCGGGTCAAGAGACCCAGTACTTC. As protein: CASSLRAGQETQYF.

This rearrangement joins TRBV4-1 to TRBJ2-7; D perhaps matches TRBD2 (6 bases). The V gene's germline CDR1 is MGHRA and CDR2 YSYEKL. Trimming stripped 8 bases from V and 0 bases from J, with 14 bases between. The CDR3 sequence is 14 residues long. CDR3 DNA: TGCGCCAGCGCGACCGGAGGGAGCTCCTACGAGCAGTACTTC. Protein sequence: CASATGGSSYEQYF.

This sequence joins TRBV19 and TRBJ1-2; TRBD1 matches at 9 bases. Germline V CDR1 and CDR2: LNHDA, SQIVND (reference sequence). This CDR3 has 11 residues. V lost 9 bases and J lost 8; bases outside the gene matches: 4. The CDR3 protein is CASYRGLGYTF. DNA of the CDR3: TGTGCCAGCTACAGGGGGCTCGGCTACACCTTC.

The chain joins TRBV25-1 to TRBJ2-3; a weak D match, TRBD2 (5 bases). The germline CDR1 and CDR2 sequences are MGHDK and SYGVNS. The CDR3 runs 14 residues. V was clipped by 7 bases and J by 4 bases, with 15 bases between them. CDR3: CASISGGGADTQYF. CDR3 DNA: TGTGCCAGCATTTCAGGCGGAGGTGCAGATACGCAGTATTTT.

This clone was seen only once. V is TRBV11-2 and J is TRBJ1-1; unclear D gene. Trimming took off 2 bases at V and 5 bases at J, with 6 bases between the two ends. Per germline, CDR1 SGHAT and CDR2 FQNNGV. The CDR3 covers 12 residues. For the CDR3, the DNA is TGTGCCAGCAGCTTACGGGAGACTGAAGCTTTCTTT. It encodes CASSLRETEAFF.

V and J are TRBV30 and TRBJ1-2, with D hard to call. Trimming took 2 bases from V and 4 from J, leaving 5 bases between them. Per germline, CDR1 GTSNPN and CDR2 SVGIG (reference sequence). The CDR3 is 11 amino acids. The CDR3: CAWSIGYGYTF. The DNA of the CDR3 is TGTGCCTGGAGTATCGGCTATGGCTACACCTTC.

V and J are TRBV5-6 and TRBJ1-3, with 7 bases lining up with TRBD1. The V and J ends lost 2 bases and 6 bases, in that order; junction bases with no gene match: 5. CDR1 and CDR2 from the germline V gene are SGHDT and YYEEEE. The CDR3 covers 14 residues. CDR3 coding DNA: TGTGCCAGCAGCTTCAGGGGGGCTGAAAACACCATATATTTT. Its protein is CASSFRGAENTIYF.